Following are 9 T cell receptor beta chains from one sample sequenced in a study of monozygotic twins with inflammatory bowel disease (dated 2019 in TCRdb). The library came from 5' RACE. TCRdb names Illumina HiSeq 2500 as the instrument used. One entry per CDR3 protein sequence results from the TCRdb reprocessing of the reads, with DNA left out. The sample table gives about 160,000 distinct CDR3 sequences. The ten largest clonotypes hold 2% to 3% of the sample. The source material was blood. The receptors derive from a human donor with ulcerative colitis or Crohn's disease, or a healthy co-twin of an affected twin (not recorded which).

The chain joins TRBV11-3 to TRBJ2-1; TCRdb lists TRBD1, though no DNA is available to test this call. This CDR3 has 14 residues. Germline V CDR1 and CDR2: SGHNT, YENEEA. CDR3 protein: CASSSGTGDNEQFF. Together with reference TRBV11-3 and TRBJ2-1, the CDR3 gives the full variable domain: EAGVVQSPRYKIIEKKQPVAFWCNPISGHNTLYWYLQNLGQGPELLIRYENEEAVDDSQLPKDRFSAERLKGVDSTLKIQPAELGDSAVYLCASSSGTGDNEQFFGPGTRLTVL.

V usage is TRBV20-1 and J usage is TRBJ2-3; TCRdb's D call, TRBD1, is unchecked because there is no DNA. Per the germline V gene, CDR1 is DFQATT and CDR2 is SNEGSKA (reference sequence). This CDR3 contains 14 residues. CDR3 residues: CSAGGQSITDTQYF.

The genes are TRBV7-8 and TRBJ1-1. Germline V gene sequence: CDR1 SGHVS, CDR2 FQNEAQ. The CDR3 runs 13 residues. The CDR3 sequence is CASSFTYGTEAFF.

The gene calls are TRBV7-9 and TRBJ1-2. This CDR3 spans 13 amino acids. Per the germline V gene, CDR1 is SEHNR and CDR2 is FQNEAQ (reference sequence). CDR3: CASSLIGSEGYTF.

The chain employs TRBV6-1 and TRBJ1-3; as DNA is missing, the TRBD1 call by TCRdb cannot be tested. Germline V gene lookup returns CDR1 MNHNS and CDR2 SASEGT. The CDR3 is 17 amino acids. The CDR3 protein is CASSEATGTNTGNTIYF.

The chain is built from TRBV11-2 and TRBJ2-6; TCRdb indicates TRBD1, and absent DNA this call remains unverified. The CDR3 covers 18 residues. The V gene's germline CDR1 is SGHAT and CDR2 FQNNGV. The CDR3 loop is CASSLDRQTLSGANVLTF.

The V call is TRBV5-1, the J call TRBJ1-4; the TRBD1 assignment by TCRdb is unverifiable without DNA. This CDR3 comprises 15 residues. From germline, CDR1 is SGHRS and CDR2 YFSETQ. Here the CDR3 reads CASSLEPTGDEKLFF.

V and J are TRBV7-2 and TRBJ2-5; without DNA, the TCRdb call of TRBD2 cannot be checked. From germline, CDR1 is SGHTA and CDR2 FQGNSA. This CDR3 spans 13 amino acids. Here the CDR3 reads CASSPWGEGTQYF.

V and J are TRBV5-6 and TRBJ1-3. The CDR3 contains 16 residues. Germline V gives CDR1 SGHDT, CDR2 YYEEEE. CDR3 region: CASSYGRGLLLNTIYF.